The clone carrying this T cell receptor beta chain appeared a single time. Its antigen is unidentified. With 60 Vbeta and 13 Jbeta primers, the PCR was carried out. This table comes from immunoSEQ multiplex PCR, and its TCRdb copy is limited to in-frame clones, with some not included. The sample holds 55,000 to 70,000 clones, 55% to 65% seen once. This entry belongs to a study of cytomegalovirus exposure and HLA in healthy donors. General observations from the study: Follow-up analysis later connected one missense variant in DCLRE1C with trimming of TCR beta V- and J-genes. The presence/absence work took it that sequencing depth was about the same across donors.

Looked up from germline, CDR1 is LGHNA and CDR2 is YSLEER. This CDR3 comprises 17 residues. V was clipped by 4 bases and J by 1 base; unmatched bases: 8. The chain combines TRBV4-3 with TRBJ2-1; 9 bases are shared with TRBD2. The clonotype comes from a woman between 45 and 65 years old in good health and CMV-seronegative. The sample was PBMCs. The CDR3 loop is CASSPVSGSASYNEQFF. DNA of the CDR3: TGCGCCAGCAGCCCCGTTAGCGGGAGTGCATCCTACAATGAGCAGTTCTTC.